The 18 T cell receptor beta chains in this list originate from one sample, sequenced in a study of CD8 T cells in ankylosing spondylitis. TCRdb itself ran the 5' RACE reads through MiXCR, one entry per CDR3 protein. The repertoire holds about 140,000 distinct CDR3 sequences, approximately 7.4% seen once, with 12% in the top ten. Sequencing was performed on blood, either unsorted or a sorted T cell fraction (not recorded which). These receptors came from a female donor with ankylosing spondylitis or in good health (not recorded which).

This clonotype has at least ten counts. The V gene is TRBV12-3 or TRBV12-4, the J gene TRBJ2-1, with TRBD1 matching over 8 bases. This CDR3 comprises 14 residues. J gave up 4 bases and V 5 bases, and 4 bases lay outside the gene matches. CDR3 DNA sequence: TGTGCCAGCAGTCAGCGACAGGGGTACAATGAGCAGTTCTTC. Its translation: CASSQRQGYNEQFF.

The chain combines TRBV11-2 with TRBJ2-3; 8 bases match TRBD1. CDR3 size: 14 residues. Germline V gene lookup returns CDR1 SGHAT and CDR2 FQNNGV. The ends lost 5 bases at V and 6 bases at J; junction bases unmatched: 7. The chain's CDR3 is CASSADRDSDTQYF. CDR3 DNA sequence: TGTGCCAGCAGCGCGGACAGGGATTCGGATACGCAGTATTTT.

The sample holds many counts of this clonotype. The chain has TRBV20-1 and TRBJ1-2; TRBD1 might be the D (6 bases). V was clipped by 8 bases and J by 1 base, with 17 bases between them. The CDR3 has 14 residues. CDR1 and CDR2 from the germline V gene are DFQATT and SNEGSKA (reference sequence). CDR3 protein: CSLWGRDDNYGYTF. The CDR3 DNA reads TGCAGTTTGTGGGGGCGCGATGATAACTATGGCTACACCTTC.

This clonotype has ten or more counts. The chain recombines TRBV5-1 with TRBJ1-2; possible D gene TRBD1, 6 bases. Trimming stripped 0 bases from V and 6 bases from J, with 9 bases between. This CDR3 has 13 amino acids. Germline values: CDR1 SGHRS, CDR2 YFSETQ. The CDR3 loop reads CASSLGQANGYTF. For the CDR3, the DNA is TGCGCCAGCAGCTTGGGACAGGCAAATGGCTACACCTTC.

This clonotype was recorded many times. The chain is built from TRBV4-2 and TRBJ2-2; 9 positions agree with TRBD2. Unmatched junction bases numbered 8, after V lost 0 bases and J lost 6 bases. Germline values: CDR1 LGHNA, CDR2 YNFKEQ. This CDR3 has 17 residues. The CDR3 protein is CASSQEPSGIGPGELFF. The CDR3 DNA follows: TGTGCCAGCAGCCAAGAACCTAGCGGGATAGGGCCCGGGGAGCTGTTTTTT.

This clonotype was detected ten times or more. The CDR3 protein is CASSLHLGTSGNTIYF. CDR3 nucleotides: TGTGCCAGCAGCTTACACCTCGGCACCTCTGGAAACACCATATATTTT. V usage is TRBV11-2 and J usage is TRBJ1-3; no clear D gene. The germline CDR1 and CDR2 sequences are SGHAT and FQNNGV. CDR3 length: 16 amino acids. Trimming took off 2 bases at V and 0 bases at J, with 11 bases between the two ends.

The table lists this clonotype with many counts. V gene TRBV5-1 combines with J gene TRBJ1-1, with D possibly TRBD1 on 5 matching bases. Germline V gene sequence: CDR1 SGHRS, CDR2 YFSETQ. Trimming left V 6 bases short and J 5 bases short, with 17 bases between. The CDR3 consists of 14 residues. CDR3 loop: CASIRGGSETEAFF. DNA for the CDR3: TGCGCCAGCATCCGGGGGGGATCGGAGACTGAAGCTTTCTTT. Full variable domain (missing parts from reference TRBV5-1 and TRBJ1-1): KAGVTQTPRYLIKTRGQQVTLSCSPISGHRSVSWYQQTPGQGLQFLFEYFSETQRNKGNFPGRFSGRQFSNSRSEMNVSTLELGDSALYLCASIRGGSETEAFFGQGTRLTVV.

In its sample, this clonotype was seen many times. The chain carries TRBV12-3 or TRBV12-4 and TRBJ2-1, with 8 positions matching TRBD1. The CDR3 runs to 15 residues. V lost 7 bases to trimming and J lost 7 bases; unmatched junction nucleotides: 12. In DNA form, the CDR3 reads TGTGCCAGCACCCTTTCAGGGGGCGATTGGAATGAGCAGTTCTTC. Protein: CASTLSGGDWNEQFF.

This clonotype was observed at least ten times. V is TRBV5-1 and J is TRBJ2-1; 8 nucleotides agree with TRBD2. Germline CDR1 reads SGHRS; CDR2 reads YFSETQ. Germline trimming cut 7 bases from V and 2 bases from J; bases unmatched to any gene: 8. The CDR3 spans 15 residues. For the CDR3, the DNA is TGCGCCAGCCATTTGGCGGGGGGTCCCTACAATGAGCAGTTCTTC. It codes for CASHLAGGPYNEQFF.

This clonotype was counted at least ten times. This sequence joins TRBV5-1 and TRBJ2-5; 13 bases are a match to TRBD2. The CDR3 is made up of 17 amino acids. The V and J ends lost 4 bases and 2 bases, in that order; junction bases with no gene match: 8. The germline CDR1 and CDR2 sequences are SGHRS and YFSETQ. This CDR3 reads CASSLPSTSGGQETQYF. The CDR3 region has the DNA TGCGCCAGCAGCCTTCCTTCGACTAGCGGGGGGCAAGAGACCCAGTACTTC.

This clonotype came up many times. The CDR3 sequence is CASSFEPGDTEAFF. In DNA, the CDR3 is TGCGCCAGCAGCTTTGAGCCGGGGGACACTGAAGCTTTCTTT. This chain uses TRBV5-1 with TRBJ1-1, with D possibly TRBD1 on 5 matching bases. The CDR3 contains 14 residues. Germline CDR1 SGHRS, CDR2 YFSETQ. V was pared by 2 bases and J by 3 bases, with 11 bases between.

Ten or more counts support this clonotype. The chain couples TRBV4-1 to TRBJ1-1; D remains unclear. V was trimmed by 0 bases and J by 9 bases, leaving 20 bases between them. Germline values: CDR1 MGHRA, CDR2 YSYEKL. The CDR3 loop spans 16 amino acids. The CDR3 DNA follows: TGCGCCAGCAGCCAAGATCTCGGACCGAGGTTCGGGCAAGCTTTCTTT. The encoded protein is CASSQDLGPRFGQAFF.

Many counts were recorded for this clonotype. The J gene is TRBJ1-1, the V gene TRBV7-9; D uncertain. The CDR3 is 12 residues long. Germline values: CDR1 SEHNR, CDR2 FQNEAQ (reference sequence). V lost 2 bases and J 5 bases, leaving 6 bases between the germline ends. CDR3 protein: CASSLSWTEAFF. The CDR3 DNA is TGTGCCAGCAGCTTATCGTGGACTGAAGCTTTCTTT.

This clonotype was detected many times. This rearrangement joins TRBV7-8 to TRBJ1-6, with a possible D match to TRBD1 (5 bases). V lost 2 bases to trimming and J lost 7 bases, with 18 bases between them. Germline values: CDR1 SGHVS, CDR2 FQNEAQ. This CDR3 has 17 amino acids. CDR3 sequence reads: CASSLNTAGHRNSPLHF. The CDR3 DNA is TGTGCCAGCAGCTTAAACACTGCCGGACACCGAAATTCACCCCTCCACTTT.

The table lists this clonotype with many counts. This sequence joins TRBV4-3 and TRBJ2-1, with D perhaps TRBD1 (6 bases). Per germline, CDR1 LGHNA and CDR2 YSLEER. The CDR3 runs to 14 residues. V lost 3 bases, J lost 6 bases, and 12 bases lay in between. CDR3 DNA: TGCGCCAGCAGCCAGGAGACAGGTTTCAATGAGCAGTTCTTC. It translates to CASSQETGFNEQFF.

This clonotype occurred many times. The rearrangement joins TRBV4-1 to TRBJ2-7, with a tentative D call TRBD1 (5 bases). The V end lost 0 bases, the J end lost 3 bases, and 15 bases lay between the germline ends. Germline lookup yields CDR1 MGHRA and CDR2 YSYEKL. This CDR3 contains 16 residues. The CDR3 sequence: CASSQEGAALNYEQYF. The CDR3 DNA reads TGCGCCAGCAGCCAAGAAGGGGCGGCCCTCAACTACGAGCAGTACTTC.

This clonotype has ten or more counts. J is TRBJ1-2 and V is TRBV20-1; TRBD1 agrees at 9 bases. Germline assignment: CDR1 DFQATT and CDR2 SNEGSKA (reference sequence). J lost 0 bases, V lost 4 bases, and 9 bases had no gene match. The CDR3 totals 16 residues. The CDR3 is CSANRPGTGPNYGYTF. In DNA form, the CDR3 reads TGCAGTGCTAACCGCCCAGGGACAGGGCCTAACTATGGCTACACCTTC.

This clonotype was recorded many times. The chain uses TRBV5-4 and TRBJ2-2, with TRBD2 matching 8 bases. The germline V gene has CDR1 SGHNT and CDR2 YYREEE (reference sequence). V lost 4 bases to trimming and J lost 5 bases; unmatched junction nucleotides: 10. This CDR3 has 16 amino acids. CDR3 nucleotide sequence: TGTGCCAGCAGCCCATACTCGGGGGGGCGGACCGGGGAGCTGTTTTTT. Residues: CASSPYSGGRTGELFF.